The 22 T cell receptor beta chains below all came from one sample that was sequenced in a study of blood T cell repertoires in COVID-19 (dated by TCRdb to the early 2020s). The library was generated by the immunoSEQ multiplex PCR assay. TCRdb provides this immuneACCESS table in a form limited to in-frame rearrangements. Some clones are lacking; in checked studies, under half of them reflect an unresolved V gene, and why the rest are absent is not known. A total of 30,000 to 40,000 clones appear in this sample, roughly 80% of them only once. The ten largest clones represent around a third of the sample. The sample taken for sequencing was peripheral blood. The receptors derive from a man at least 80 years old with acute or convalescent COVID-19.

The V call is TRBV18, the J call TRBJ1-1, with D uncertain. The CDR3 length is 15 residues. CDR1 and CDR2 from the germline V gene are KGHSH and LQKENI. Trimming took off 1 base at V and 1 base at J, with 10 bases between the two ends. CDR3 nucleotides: TGTGCCAGCTCACCACAACCGGGAGAGAACACTGAAGCTTTCTTT. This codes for CASSPQPGENTEAFF. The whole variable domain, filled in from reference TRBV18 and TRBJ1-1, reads NAGVMQNPRHLVRRRGQEARLRCSPMKGHSHVYWYRQLPEEGLKFMVYLQKENIIDESGMPKERFSAEFPKEGPSILRIQQVVRGDSAAYFCASSPQPGENTEAFFGQGTRLTVV.

The CDR3 DNA follows: TGTGCCAGCTCACCCCACCCGGGACAGTACAATTCACCCCTCCACTTT. Translation: CASSPHPGQYNSPLHF. This chain uses TRBV18 with TRBJ1-6; 7 bases match TRBD1. Germline-derived CDR1 and CDR2 are KGHSH and LQKENI. The junction had 9 bases not matched to a gene; V was cut back by 3 bases and J by 7 bases. The CDR3 contains 16 residues. The variable domain in full, with the rest retrieved from reference TRBV18 and TRBJ1-6, is NAGVMQNPRHLVRRRGQEARLRCSPMKGHSHVYWYRQLPEEGLKFMVYLQKENIIDESGMPKERFSAEFPKEGPSILRIQQVVRGDSAAYFCASSPHPGQYNSPLHFGNGTRLTVT.

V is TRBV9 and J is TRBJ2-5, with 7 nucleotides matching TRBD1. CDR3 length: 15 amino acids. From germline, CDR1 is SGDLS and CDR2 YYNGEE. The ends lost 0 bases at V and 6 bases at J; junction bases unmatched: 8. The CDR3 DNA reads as TGTGCCAGCAGCGTAGCAGAGGGGGCGGCACAGACCCAGTACTTC. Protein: CASSVAEGAAQTQYF.

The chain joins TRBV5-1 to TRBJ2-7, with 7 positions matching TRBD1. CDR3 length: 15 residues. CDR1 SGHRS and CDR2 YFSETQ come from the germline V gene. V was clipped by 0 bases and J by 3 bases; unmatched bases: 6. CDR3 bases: TGCGCCAGCAGCTTGGACGGGACAGCGTACTACGAGCAGTACTTC. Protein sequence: CASSLDGTAYYEQYF.

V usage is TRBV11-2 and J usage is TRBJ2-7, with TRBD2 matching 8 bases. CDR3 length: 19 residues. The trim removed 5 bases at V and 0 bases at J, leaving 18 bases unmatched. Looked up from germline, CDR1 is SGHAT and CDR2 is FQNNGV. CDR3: CASSPLLAAPPRSSYEQYF. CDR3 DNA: TGTGCCAGCAGCCCACTACTAGCGGCCCCTCCCAGGAGCTCCTACGAGCAGTACTTC.

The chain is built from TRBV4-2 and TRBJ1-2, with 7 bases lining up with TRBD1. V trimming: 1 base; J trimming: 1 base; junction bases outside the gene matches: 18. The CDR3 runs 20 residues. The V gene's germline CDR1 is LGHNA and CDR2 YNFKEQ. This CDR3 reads CASSQVSLTEDRIFNYGYTF. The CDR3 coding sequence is TGTGCCAGCAGCCAAGTTTCTCTTACCGAGGACAGGATATTTAACTATGGCTACACCTTC.

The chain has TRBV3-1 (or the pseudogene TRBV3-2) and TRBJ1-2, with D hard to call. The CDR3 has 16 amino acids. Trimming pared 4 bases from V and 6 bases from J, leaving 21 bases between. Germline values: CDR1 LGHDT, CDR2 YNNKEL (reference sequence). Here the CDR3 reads CASSLSTRLGQDGYTF. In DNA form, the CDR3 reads TGTGCCAGCAGCCTGTCTACCAGGCTTGGTCAGGATGGCTACACCTTC.

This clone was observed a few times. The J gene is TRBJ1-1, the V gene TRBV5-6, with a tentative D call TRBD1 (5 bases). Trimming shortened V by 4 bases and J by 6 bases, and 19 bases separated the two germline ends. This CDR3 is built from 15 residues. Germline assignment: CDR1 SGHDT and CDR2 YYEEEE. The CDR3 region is CASSAGGWGSPEAFF. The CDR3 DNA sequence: TGTGCCAGCAGCGCGGGGGGTTGGGGCTCCCCTGAAGCTTTCTTT.

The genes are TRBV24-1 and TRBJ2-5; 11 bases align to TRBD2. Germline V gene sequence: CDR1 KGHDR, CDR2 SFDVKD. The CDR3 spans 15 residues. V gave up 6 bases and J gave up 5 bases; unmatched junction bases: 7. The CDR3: CATSKTSGGVETQYF. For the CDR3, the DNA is TGTGCCACCAGTAAAACTAGCGGGGGTGTGGAGACCCAGTACTTC.

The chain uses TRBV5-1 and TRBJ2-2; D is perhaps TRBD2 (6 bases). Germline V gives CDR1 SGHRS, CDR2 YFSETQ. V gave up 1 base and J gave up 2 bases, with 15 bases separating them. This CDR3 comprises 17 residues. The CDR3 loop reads CASSLQTGTLNTGELFF. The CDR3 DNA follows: TGCGCCAGCAGCTTGCAGACCGGGACTCTTAACACCGGGGAGCTGTTTTTT.

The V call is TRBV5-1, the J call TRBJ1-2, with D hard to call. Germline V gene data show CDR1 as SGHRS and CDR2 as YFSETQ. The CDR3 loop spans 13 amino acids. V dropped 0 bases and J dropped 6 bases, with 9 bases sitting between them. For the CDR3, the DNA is TGCGCCAGCAGCTTGGTCGGGGTCGATGGCTACACCTTC. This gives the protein CASSLVGVDGYTF.

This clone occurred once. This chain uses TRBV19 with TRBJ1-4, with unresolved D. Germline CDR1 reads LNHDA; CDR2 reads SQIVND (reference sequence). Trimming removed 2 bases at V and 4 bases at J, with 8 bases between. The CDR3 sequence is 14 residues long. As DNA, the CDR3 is TGTGCCAGTAGTATAAATAGAAATAATGAAAAACTGTTTTTT. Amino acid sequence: CASSINRNNEKLFF.

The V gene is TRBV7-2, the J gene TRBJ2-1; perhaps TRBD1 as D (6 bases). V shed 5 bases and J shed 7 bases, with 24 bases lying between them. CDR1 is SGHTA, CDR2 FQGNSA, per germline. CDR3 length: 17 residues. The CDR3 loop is CASSPRGRGTSMNEQFF. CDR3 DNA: TGTGCCAGCAGCCCCCGCGGCCGAGGGACAAGTATGAATGAGCAGTTCTTC.

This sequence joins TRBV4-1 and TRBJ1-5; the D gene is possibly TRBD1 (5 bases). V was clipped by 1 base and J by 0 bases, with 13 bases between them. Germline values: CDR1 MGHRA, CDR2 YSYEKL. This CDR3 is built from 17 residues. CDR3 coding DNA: TGCGCCAGCAGCCAAGTATGGTCGGACATTAGCAATCAGCCCCAGCATTTT. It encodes CASSQVWSDISNQPQHF.

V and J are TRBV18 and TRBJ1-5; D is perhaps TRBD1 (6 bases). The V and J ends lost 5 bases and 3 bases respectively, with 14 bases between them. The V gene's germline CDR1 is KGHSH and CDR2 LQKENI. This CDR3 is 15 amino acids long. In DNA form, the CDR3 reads TGTGCCAGCTCAGGAATACAGGGCAACAATCAGCCCCAGCATTTT. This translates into CASSGIQGNNQPQHF.

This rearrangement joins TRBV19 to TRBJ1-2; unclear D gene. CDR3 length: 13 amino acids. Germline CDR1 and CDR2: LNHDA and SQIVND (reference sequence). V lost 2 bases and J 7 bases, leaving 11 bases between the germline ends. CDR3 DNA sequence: TGTGCCAGTAGTATAACCCCCACGGTTGGCTACACCTTC. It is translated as CASSITPTVGYTF.

DNA for the CDR3: TGCGCCAGCAGCCAAGACGTGATGGGGGAGGGCTATGGCTACACCTTC. Translated, it gives CASSQDVMGEGYGYTF. The V and J genes are TRBV4-3 and TRBJ1-2, with D possibly matching TRBD1 (5 bases). V lost 0 bases to trimming and J lost 4 bases, with 15 bases between them. From germline, CDR1 is LGHNA and CDR2 YSLEER. The CDR3 totals 16 residues.

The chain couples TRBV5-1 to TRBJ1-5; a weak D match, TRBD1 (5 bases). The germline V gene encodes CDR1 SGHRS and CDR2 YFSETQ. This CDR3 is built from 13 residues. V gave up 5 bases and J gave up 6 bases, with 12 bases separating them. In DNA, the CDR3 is TGCGCCAGCAGTACCGGAGGGGCTCAGCCCCAGCATTTT. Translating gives CASSTGGAQPQHF.

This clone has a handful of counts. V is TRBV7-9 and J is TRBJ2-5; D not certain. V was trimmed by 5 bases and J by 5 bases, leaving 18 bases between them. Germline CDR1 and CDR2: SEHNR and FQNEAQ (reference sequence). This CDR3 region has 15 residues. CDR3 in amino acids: CASSRILGSRETQYF. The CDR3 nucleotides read TGTGCCAGCAGCCGTATTCTGGGCTCACGGGAGACCCAGTACTTC.

CDR3 sequence reads: CASSPAGGGAGDTQYF. CDR3 nucleotide sequence: TGTGCCAGCAGCCCCGCGGGCGGGGGGGCGGGAGATACGCAGTATTTT. The chain uses TRBV7-3 and TRBJ2-3, with 9 bases fitting TRBD2. Losses at the gene ends were 5 bases for V and 5 bases for J; bases not matched to a gene: 11. The CDR3 extends over 16 amino acids. The germline V gene has CDR1 SGHTA and CDR2 FQGTGA.

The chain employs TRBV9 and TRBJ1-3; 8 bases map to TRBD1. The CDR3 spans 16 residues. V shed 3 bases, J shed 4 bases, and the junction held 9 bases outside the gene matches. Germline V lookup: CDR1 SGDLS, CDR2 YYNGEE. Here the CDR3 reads CASSAADRVGGNTIYF. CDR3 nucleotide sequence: TGTGCCAGCAGCGCGGCGGACAGGGTTGGGGGAAACACCATATATTTT.

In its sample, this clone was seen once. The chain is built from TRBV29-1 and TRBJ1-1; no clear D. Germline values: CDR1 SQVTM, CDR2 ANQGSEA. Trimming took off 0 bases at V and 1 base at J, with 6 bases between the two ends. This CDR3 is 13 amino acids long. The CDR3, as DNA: TGCAGCGTTGAAGATGGCGGGAACACTGAAGCTTTCTTT. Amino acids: CSVEDGGNTEAFF.